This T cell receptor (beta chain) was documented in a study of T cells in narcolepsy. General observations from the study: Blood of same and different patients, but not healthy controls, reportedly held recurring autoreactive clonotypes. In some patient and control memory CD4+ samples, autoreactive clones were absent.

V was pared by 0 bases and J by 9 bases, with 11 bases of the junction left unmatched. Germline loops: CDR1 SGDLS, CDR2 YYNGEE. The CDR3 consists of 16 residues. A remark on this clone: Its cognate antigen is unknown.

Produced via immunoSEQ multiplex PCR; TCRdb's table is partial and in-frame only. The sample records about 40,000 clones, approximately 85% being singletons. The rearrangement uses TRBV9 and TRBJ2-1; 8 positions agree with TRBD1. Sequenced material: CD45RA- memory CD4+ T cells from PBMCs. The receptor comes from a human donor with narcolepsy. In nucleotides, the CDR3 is TGTGCCAGCAGCGTAGGGTCCGGTCAGGGGGCGGCTGAGCAGTTCTTC. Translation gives CASSVGSGQGAAEQFF. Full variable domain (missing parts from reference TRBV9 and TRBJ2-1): DSGVTQTPKHLITATGQRVTLRCSPRSGDLSVYWYQQSLDQGLQFLIQYYNGEERAKGNILERFSAQQFPDLHSELNLSSLELGDSALYFCASSVGSGQGAAEQFFGPGTRLTVL.